This T cell receptor (beta chain) was documented in a study of persistence of HIV-infected CD4 T cells (dated by TCRdb to 2018 to 2021). At the level of the whole study: CMV- and HIV-1 Gag-responding CD4+ T cells were isolated from ART-treated individuals so that antigen-driven clonal expansion of HIV-1-infected cells could be examined. Peripheral blood samples of up to about 200 mL were obtained at multiple time points, with the exception of two participants, for whom leukapheresis was performed at a single time point. TCRbeta sequencing assessed the clonality of all cells in each sorted population, while proviral sequencing assessed the clonality of infected cells. Participants had been on suppressive ART for a median of roughly eight years. The TCR cluster analysis across participants included under ten participants for CMV and six or seven participants for Gag. Overall study results and their limits: Within the same sorted populations, how oligoclonal the TCRs were correlated with how oligoclonal the proviruses were. Antigen-responding cells were enriched for degenerate expanded CDR3beta sequences, which suggests convergent selection of CD4+ responses to CMV and Gag. Because the TCR analyses were done in bulk, restricting them to just the rare CMV-responding cells that actually carried HIV-1 proviruses was not possible. The study involved few individuals and tested only a limited range of antigens. TCRbeta richness in CMV- and Gag-responding cells was significantly lower than in anti-CD3/anti-CD28-responding cells; CMV-responding cells had higher oligoclonality than CD3/CD28-stimulated and Gag-responding cells.

Of note for this clone: Its antigen is currently not known. Qualities for individual bases were not recorded, and no much larger clone is one base off.

TCRbeta repertoires were sequenced from genomic DNA with the immunoSEQ hsTCRB assay version 4 in survey mode. Genomic DNA was diluted to 8.5 to 10 ng/uL, using up to about 1 ug per sample for TCRbeta sequencing. Regarding the original processing steps: Analysis of the TCRbeta data was done in ImmunoSeq Analyzer 3.0, and diversity was computed on productive nucleotide rearrangements. Lower-bound TCR diversity was estimated with the improved Chao index, and clonality with the Gini coefficient using the Immunarch R package. Different nucleotide rearrangements encoding the same CDR3beta amino acid sequence were counted as distinct clonotypes. Differential abundance analysis identified TCRbeta sequences significantly enriched in antigen-responding cells relative to anti-CD3/anti-CD28-activated cells. TCRs were clustered by predicted peptide-MHC specificity with GLIPH2, both within individual participants and across merged participant data sets. TCRdb re-hosts the immuneACCESS table, in-frame sequences only. Its copies lack some clones; in the studies checked, an unresolved V gene accounts for under half of them, and the cause for the rest is not known. D and trimming were read from the DNA, whereas the V and J calls and clone size are those reported in that table. This sample holds tens of thousands of clones; more than 75% were observed only once. The top ten constitute approximately 14% of the sample.

The germline V gene gives CDR1 as MDHEN and CDR2 as SYDVKM. The CDR3, cysteine through phenylalanine, is 14 amino acids long. Only CDR3 DNA remains: 42 bases, in frame from the first base. V loses 5 bases at its end and J loses 4 bases; junction bases beyond the gene matches: 6. According to the study, the label for this sample's treatment or condition signals: suppressive antiretroviral therapy. Cells were stimulated with a pool of overlapping HIV-1 Gag 15-mer peptides at about 1 ug per peptide per mL. Memory populations depleted of antigen-responding cells were obtained by sorting nonresponding CD40L-negative CD69-negative CD45RO-high memory CD4+ T cells. Participants were HIV-1-infected adults who started suppressive ART during chronic infection. Plasma HIV-1 RNA had been undetectable (below 50 copies/mL) in participants for at least 4 years. To be included, a participant needed positive CMV serology and a CD4+ T cell count above 400 cells/uL. Before stimulation, PBMCs were isolated using density centrifugation and depleted of CD8+ T cells. For roughly 18 hours, CD8-depleted PBMCs were stimulated with anti-CD28/CD49d costimulation, a CD40-blocking antibody, and enfuvirtide, which was added to prevent new infections. Cell sorting was performed on a Beckman Coulter MoFlo Legacy or XDP sorter, and dead cells were excluded with propidium iodide. For samples with more than one million cells, genomic DNA was extracted with the QIAamp DNA Mini Kit, and for all other samples the Quick-DNA Microprep Kit was used.

Source: CD4+ T cells sorted from PBMCs after approximately 18-hour stimulation, taken from a patient who received antiretroviral therapy. The cell subset or site label here, explained by the study, means: CD40L-CD69- CD45RO-high memory CD4 T cells not responding to Gag peptides. Recombination connected TRBV28 to TRBJ1-1, with 8 bases matching TRBD1. The clonotype originates from an adult man with HIV who was CMV-seropositive. CDR3 reads: CASSGQGAGTEAFF. The DNA sequence is as follows: TGTGCCAGCAGTGGGCAGGGGGCGGGCACTGAAGCTTTCTTT.